This T cell receptor beta chain was documented in a study of blood T cell repertoires in COVID-19. The overall study: COVID-19 samples, acute and convalescent, were from the United States, Italy and Spain. T cells, B-cell-depleted T cells, or PBMCs supplied cDNA or gDNA.

This CDR3 has 12 residues. Looked up from germline, CDR1 is MDHEN and CDR2 is SYDVKM. With V trimmed by 4 bases and J by 13 bases, 9 bases remained unmatched. Authors' methods: Researchers report that nucleated cell counts were estimated from reference gene primer amplification. The method was immunoSEQ multiplex PCR; TCRdb's version includes in-frame clones alone and lacks a portion of them. V, J and clone size derive from that table, while D and trimming were established from the DNA sequence. The sample shows approximately 170,000 clones, 86% of them seen only once. The specimen was peripheral blood. This chain links TRBV28 with TRBJ2-7; 8 nucleotides align to TRBD2. This sequence was found in a woman in her 70s with acute or convalescent COVID-19. The chain's CDR3 is CASSSGGGLIYF. The CDR3, as DNA: TGTGCCAGCAGTTCCGGGGGGGGACTCATCTACTTC. Filled out from reference TRBV28 and TRBJ2-7, the complete variable domain reads DVKVTQSSRYLVKRTGEKVFLECVQDMDHENMFWYRQDPGLGLRLIYFSYDVKMKEKGDIPEGYSVSREKKERFSLILESASTNQTSMYLCASSSGGGLIYFGPGTRLTVT.